This T cell receptor beta chain was documented in a study of cytomegalovirus exposure and HLA in healthy donors. Study-level findings and limits: A later look showed TCR association rates differing by HLA locus, highest for DRB1 and lowest for HLA-C. According to an earlier analysis, most TCR beta V segments yielded productive rearrangements about 87% or about 30% of the time. Common viral pathogens seemed to be connected with several of the most significant clusters, according to a later analysis.

Comments on this clone: The antigen is unknown.

PCR amplification relied on 60 Vbeta primers (plus 13 Jbeta primers). Assay used: immunoSEQ multiplex PCR; TCRdb lists only in-frame clones, some missing. The sample has hundreds of thousands of clones; approximately 80% are singletons. Deletions cut 5 bases from V and 5 bases from J, with 15 bases between. The CDR3 is 14 residues long. CDR1 and CDR2 from the germline V gene are SQVTM and ANQGSEA. Sample: PBMCs. The TCR comes from a man aged 35-49 years in good health and CMV-seronegative. The J gene is TRBJ1-4, the V gene TRBV29-1; tentative D call: TRBD1 (5 bases). CDR3 coding DNA: TGCAGCGTTTCAACAGGAAGCTACAATGAAAAACTGTTTTTT. Translated: CSVSTGSYNEKLFF.